Below, 23 T cell receptor beta chains from the same sample are listed, as sequenced in a study of post-analysis software for immune sequencing data. The TCR beta cDNA libraries carried unique molecular identifiers. TCRdb used MiXCR to reprocess the PCR reads, holding one entry per CDR3 protein. The repertoire has 820,000 or so distinct CDR3 sequences, approximately 50% of them found once; the top ten carry approximately 4.2%. Their antigen targets remain unknown. Whole-study findings and limits: Roughly five TRBV segments appeared more often in patients than in controls, and TRBV5-6, TRBV5-1 and TRBV20-1 were among these.

Sequencing used blood. The receptors stem from a girl under 18 with multiple sclerosis.

The chain joins TRBV29-1 to TRBJ2-4; D gene unclear. Germline-derived CDR1 and CDR2 are SQVTM and ANQGSEA. This CDR3 has 12 amino acids. The V gene lost 4 bases and the J gene lost 10 bases, with 14 bases spanning the gap. This CDR3 is CSVAGSIGIQYF. The CDR3 DNA sequence: TGCAGCGTTGCTGGCAGTATAGGTATTCAGTACTTC.

The V call is TRBV4-1, the J call TRBJ1-5, with no clear D. Trimming cost V 2 bases and J 3 bases, with 11 bases left between them. Germline V gene sequence: CDR1 MGHRA, CDR2 YSYEKL. CDR3 length equals 15 residues. The CDR3 sequence is CASSQLSSPNQPQHF. The CDR3 DNA is TGCGCCAGCAGCCAACTGTCCTCCCCCAATCAGCCCCAGCATTTT.

This clonotype was observed once. V usage is TRBV29-1 and J usage is TRBJ2-1; TRBD1 aligns across 8 bases. The CDR3 totals 14 residues. Germline-derived CDR1 and CDR2 are SQVTM and ANQGSEA. Trimming removed 6 bases from V and 1 base from J; junction bases left unmatched: 5. CDR3 protein: CSVHTGGSYNEQFF. CDR3 in DNA: TGCAGCGTCCACACAGGGGGGTCCTACAATGAGCAGTTCTTC.

The chain joins TRBV20-1 to TRBJ1-2; no reliable D call. This CDR3 spans 13 amino acids. Trimming took off 0 bases at V and 3 bases at J, with 8 bases between the two ends. Looked up from germline, CDR1 is DFQATT and CDR2 is SNEGSKA (reference sequence). CDR3 nucleotides: TGCAGTGCTAGAGAGGGAAACGACTATGGCTACACCTTC. This gives the protein CSAREGNDYGYTF.

The V call is TRBV5-1, the J call TRBJ1-6, with a possible D match to TRBD1 (5 bases). This CDR3 spans 15 amino acids. V was trimmed by 2 bases and J by 8 bases, leaving 14 bases between them. The germline CDR1 and CDR2 sequences are SGHRS and YFSETQ. The CDR3 DNA sequence: TGCGCCAGCAGCTTTTTTGGGGCAGAAGATTCACCCCTCCACTTT. The encoded protein is CASSFFGAEDSPLHF.

This chain joins TRBV9 and TRBJ2-5; TRBD2 matches 8 bases. V was clipped by 3 bases and J by 1 base; unmatched bases: 8. This CDR3 region has 16 residues. The germline V gene has CDR1 SGDLS and CDR2 YYNGEE. The CDR3 region has the DNA TGTGCCAGCAGCGAACTAGCGGTGCGTACCCAAGAGACCCAGTACTTC. Its translation is CASSELAVRTQETQYF.

V and J are TRBV20-1 and TRBJ2-5; D remains ambiguous. V was trimmed by 3 bases and J by 2 bases, leaving 19 bases between them. This CDR3 has 16 residues. Germline-derived CDR1 and CDR2 are DFQATT and SNEGSKA (reference sequence). The CDR3 protein is CSASPEKPGRQETQYF. Written as DNA, the CDR3 is TGCAGTGCTAGCCCAGAGAAGCCAGGAAGACAAGAGACCCAGTACTTC.

This clonotype occurred a few times. The chain employs TRBV29-1 and TRBJ2-4, with D perhaps TRBD1 (5 bases). The CDR3 consists of 11 residues. V shed 5 bases and J shed 8 bases, with 10 bases lying between them. Germline V gene data show CDR1 as SQVTM and CDR2 as ANQGSEA. The CDR3 is CSVSLRDIQYF. The CDR3 bases are TGCAGCGTTTCTCTCAGGGACATTCAGTACTTC.

The V gene is TRBV7-9, the J gene TRBJ2-5; TRBD2 matches at 14 bases. The end of the DNA aligns better with TRBJ2-7, so the J call may be wrong. Per the germline V gene, CDR1 is SEHNR and CDR2 is FQNEAQ (reference sequence). The length of the CDR3 is 15 residues. In nucleotides, the CDR3 is TGTGCCAGCAGCGAAACGGGACTAGCGGGAGTCGAGCAGTACTTC. This encodes CASSETGLAGVEQYF.

The V gene is TRBV29-1, the J gene TRBJ2-7, with TRBD2 as a possible D gene (6 bases). Germline CDR1 and CDR2: SQVTM and ANQGSEA. The CDR3 has 14 amino acids. The V gene lost 4 bases and the J gene lost 4 bases, with 17 bases spanning the gap. CDR3 amino acids: CSVGARGPAYEQYF. CDR3 sequence (DNA): TGCAGCGTTGGGGCGCGGGGACCTGCATACGAGCAGTACTTC.

The V and J genes are TRBV6-4 and TRBJ2-1; 10 nucleotides align to TRBD1. With 3 bases clipped from V and 8 bases from J, the junction kept 10 bases outside the gene matches. The CDR3 spans 16 residues. Germline V CDR1 and CDR2: MRHNA, SNTAGT. The DNA for the CDR3 is TGTGCCAGCAGTGAATTCGACAGGGGGCTCGGGTATGAGCAGTTCTTC. This sequence encodes CASSEFDRGLGYEQFF.

The rearrangement joins TRBV20-1 to TRBJ1-1; 11 positions agree with TRBD1. This CDR3 region has 16 residues. Germline CDR1 and CDR2: DFQATT and SNEGSKA (reference sequence). With 5 bases clipped from V and 3 bases from J, the junction kept 11 bases outside the gene matches. CDR3 region: CSARGDRGRVDTEAFF. The DNA for the CDR3 is TGCAGTGCTCGCGGGGACAGGGGGAGGGTCGACACTGAAGCTTTCTTT.

This clonotype came up once. V and J are TRBV15 and TRBJ2-2, with 10 nucleotides matching TRBD2. In germline, CDR1 is LNHNV, CDR2 YYDKDF (reference sequence). V lost 0 bases to trimming and J lost 3 bases; unmatched junction nucleotides: 10. The CDR3 has 19 amino acids. CDR3 residues: CATSRDSPLLAGYTGELFF. As DNA, the CDR3 is TGTGCCACCAGCAGAGATTCGCCACTACTAGCGGGGTACACCGGGGAGCTGTTTTTT.

This chain connects TRBV20-1 to TRBJ2-5, with D tentatively TRBD2 (5 bases). The CDR3 has 14 residues. Per the germline V gene, CDR1 is DFQATT and CDR2 is SNEGSKA (reference sequence). V was shortened by 3 bases and J by 5 bases, with 16 bases between the two germline ends. CDR3 protein: CSASARERAETQYF. The CDR3 coding sequence is TGCAGTGCTAGCGCTAGGGAGAGGGCTGAGACCCAGTACTTC.

The genes are TRBV6-5 and TRBJ2-3; D might be TRBD1 or TRBD2, each matching 7 bases. CDR1 is MNHEY and CDR2 is SVGAGI in the germline V gene. CDR3 length equals 17 residues. V was cut by 0 bases and J by 0 bases, with 13 bases left in between. CDR3 DNA sequence: TGTGCCAGCAGTTACTCTCTGGGAGGGGGCAGCACAGATACGCAGTATTTT. It translates to CASSYSLGGGSTDTQYF.

CDR3 DNA sequence: TGTGCCAGCGAAGGTGCGGTGACTAGCGGCCAACTGGGCGAGCAGTACTTC. It yields the protein CASEGAVTSGQLGEQYF. J is TRBJ2-5 and V is TRBV2, with 9 bases aligning to TRBD2. The end of the DNA is better explained by TRBJ2-7, so the J call may be wrong. The CDR3 loop spans 17 amino acids. Germline CDR1 is SNHLY and CDR2 is FYNNEI.

J is TRBJ2-1 and V is TRBV3-1; 7 nucleotides match TRBD2. The CDR3 is 13 residues long. Germline CDR1 and CDR2: LGHDT and YNNKEL (reference sequence). V was pared by 1 base and J by 10 bases, with 4 bases of the junction left unmatched. Written as DNA, the CDR3 is TGTGCCAGCAGCCAAGGGGAGGGTTACGAGCAGTTCTTC. It encodes CASSQGEGYEQFF.

The chain employs TRBV7-3 and TRBJ1-2; TRBD1 matches at 8 bases. J was trimmed by 1 base and V by 5 bases; bases with no gene match: 15. The CDR3 is 18 amino acids. The germline V gene has CDR1 SGHTA and CDR2 FQGTGA. DNA of the CDR3: TGTGCCAGCAGCCCGCTCGGACCGGGACAGGACCTTAACTATGGCTACACCTTC. It encodes CASSPLGPGQDLNYGYTF.

This clonotype was counted between two and nine times. The V and J genes are TRBV10-1 and TRBJ2-7; 9 bases line up with TRBD2. From germline, CDR1 is WNHNN and CDR2 SYGVQD (reference sequence). After removal of 4 bases from V and 2 bases from J, the junction contained 3 bases not matched to a gene. The CDR3 is 14 residues long. CDR3 nucleotide sequence: TGCGCCAGCAGTGCGGCGGGAGGGCCCTACGAGCAGTACTTC. Its translation is CASSAAGGPYEQYF.

V and J are TRBV4-1 and TRBJ1-1, with D unresolved. The V end was cut by 6 bases, the J end by 3 bases, with 17 bases between. Germline values: CDR1 MGHRA, CDR2 YSYEKL. The CDR3 has 15 amino acids. The CDR3 nucleotides read TGCGCCAGCAGTCTCCGAAGGGTCTCCGACACTGAAGCTTTCTTT. Its translation is CASSLRRVSDTEAFF.

DNA of the CDR3: TGTGCTAGTGGTTTGGTACCAAAAGCGAATGAGCAGTTCTTC. This translates into CASGLVPKANEQFF. The chain links TRBV12-5 to TRBJ2-1; D unresolved. V lost 0 bases and J 7 bases, leaving 10 bases between the germline ends. Per germline, CDR1 LGHNT and CDR2 FRNRAP. The CDR3 extends over 14 amino acids.

The rearrangement links TRBV6-5 to TRBJ1-5; the match to TRBD1 covers 8 bases. V gave up 2 bases and J gave up 4 bases; unmatched junction bases: 4. This CDR3 spans 15 amino acids. In germline, CDR1 is MNHEY, CDR2 SVGAGI. In nucleotides, the CDR3 is TGTGCCAGCAGTTACGGGACAGGAGGTAATCAGCCCCAGCATTTT. Amino acid sequence: CASSYGTGGNQPQHF.

This clonotype was seen more than once but under ten times. V usage is TRBV29-1 and J usage is TRBJ1-1; weak D call: TRBD1 (5 bases). This CDR3 is 12 amino acids long. Trimming took off 7 bases at V and 1 base at J, with 10 bases between the two ends. In germline, CDR1 is SQVTM, CDR2 ANQGSEA. The CDR3 protein is CSAGQQNTEAFF. The CDR3 DNA reads TGCAGCGCTGGACAACAGAACACTGAAGCTTTCTTT. Full variable domain (missing parts from reference TRBV29-1 and TRBJ1-1): SAVISQKPSRDICQRGTSLTIQCQVDSQVTMMFWYRQQPGQSLTLIATANQGSEATYESGFVIDKFPISRPNLTFSTLTVSNMSPEDSSIYLCSAGQQNTEAFFGQGTRLTVV.